This paragraph reports one TCR beta chain. The antigen remains undetermined. The sample is drawn from a study of cytomegalovirus exposure and HLA in healthy donors. Whole-study results and caveats: A later analysis reported that several of the most significant clusters appeared to be linked to common viral pathogens, among them Epstein-Barr virus. A later analysis revealed that TCR association rates differed between HLA loci, peaking at DRB1 and bottoming out at HLA-C.

This PCR relied on a set of 60 Vbeta primers and 13 Jbeta primers. Here immunoSEQ multiplex PCR was the method, and the copy in TCRdb shows in-frame clones only, minus some. The sample has roughly 130,000 clones; approximately 80% are singletons. Germline V gene data show CDR1 as MDHEN and CDR2 as SYDVKM. V gave up 7 bases and J gave up 3 bases, with 19 bases separating them. There are 15 residues in the CDR3. Sequences were obtained from PBMCs. This chain uses TRBV28 with TRBJ2-7; D is perhaps TRBD1 (5 bases). The TCR sequence derives from a male donor in good health and CMV-seropositive. CDR3 amino acids: CASTQGLGMNYEQYF. Here the CDR3 DNA reads TGTGCCAGCACCCAGGGATTGGGGATGAACTACGAGCAGTACTTC.